This note documents a single TCR beta chain sequence. Primers covering all TCR V genes were used in emulsion RT-PCR on CD8+ T cells. During the second nested PCR, blocking oligonucleotides suppressed genes that were not paired. TCRdb fed the emulsion pairing reads into MiXCR, producing one record per CDR3 protein. The sample contains thousands of distinct CDR3 sequences, around a third of which appear only once. Germline CDR1 reads SGHAT; CDR2 reads FQDESV (reference sequence). There are 15 residues in the CDR3. V lost 5 bases to trimming and J lost 1 base; unmatched junction nucleotides: 7. The data belong to a study of T cell repertoires in breast cancer. For the study at large: On average each sample gave around 500,000 sequences, roughly 10 reads per cell.

This TCR derives from a pool of human donors with breast cancer or a healthy control (not recorded which). The sequencing sample was made of CD8+ T cells. The V and J genes are TRBV11-1 and TRBJ1-2, with TRBD1 matching over 7 bases. The CDR3 loop is CASSTAGQSNYGYTF. Here the CDR3 DNA reads TGTGCCAGCAGCACAGCGGGACAGAGTAACTATGGCTACACCTTC.